Below, one T cell receptor (beta chain) is given with its context. Its antigen is not identified. The data derive from a study of cytomegalovirus exposure and HLA in healthy donors. Study summary: Later, an analysis reported that the 95 to 150 validation repertoires had used the same platform as the approximately 690 first-cohort repertoires. Study outcomes and limitations: In vitro testing confirmed a few CMV-associated chains as specific for CMV antigens.

Data came from immunoSEQ multiplex PCR; TCRdb stores just in-frame clones and leaves some out. The sample carries fewer than 400,000 clones, just over 85% recorded once. The CDR3 covers 14 residues. Germline-derived CDR1 and CDR2 are MNHEY and SVGAGI. V lost 4 bases and J lost 3, with 10 bases in between. The specimen sequenced was PBMCs. The chain joins TRBV6-5 to TRBJ2-1; TRBD2 is a possible D gene (6 bases). The receptor's source is a woman aged 18-29 years in good health and CMV-seronegative. The CDR3 region has the DNA TGTGCCAGCAGTTCAGGGCGGGACTACAATGAGCAGTTCTTC. This sequence encodes CASSSGRDYNEQFF.